This is a list of T cell receptor beta chains from one sample in a study of blood T cell repertoires in COVID-19. The data were produced by immunoSEQ multiplex PCR, yet TCRdb's version contains in-frame clones alone and is incomplete. The sample lists 300,000 to 400,000 clones; over 75% were seen once. Material for sequencing was peripheral blood. Source of these receptors: a man aged 45-65 years with active or convalescent COVID-19. CDR3s include the opening cysteine and the closing phenylalanine or tryptophan. The D gene is left open where the match is weak. A clone size is listed for some rows: how often the clone was seen (once, few, many), or a class if it is expanded.

>once|TRBV11-2|TRBJ2-5|.
TGTGCCAGCAGCTTAGGGGCCCAACCCTTCCAAGAGACCCAGTACTTC
CASSLGAQPFQETQYF
>.|TRBV19|TRBJ2-2|.
TGTGCCAGTACCCGTTTCGGGGGACGGACCGGGGAGCTGTTTTTT
CASTRFGGRTGELFF
>once|TRBV23-1|TRBJ2-1|TRBD2
TGCGCCAGCATAACTAGCGGGAGCGCGATCAGGGTAAATGAGCAGTTCTTC
CASITSGSAIRVNEQFF
>.|TRBV5-4|TRBJ2-3|TRBD2
TGTGCCAGCAGCTTGGGACTAGCGGGAAGCGCGCAGTATTTT
CASSLGLAGSAQYF
>.|TRBV5-1|TRBJ2-2|.
TGCGCCAGCAGCTTGGCCTGGAGGGCGAACACCGGGGAGCTGTTTTTT
CASSLAWRANTGELFF
>.|TRBV7-9|TRBJ1-4|.
TGTGCCAGCAGCCCAGGGACTGCAATTAATGAAAAACTGTTTTTT
CASSPGTAINEKLFF
>.|TRBV7-9|TRBJ1-4|.
TGTGCCAGCAGCTCGGGGGGTTCAACTAATGAAAAACTGTTTTTT
CASSSGGSTNEKLFF
>few|TRBV15|TRBJ1-1|.
TGTGCCACCAGCGGCCCACAGGGAATGAACACTGAAGCTTTCTTT
CATSGPQGMNTEAFF
>.|TRBV3-1/TRBV3-2|TRBJ1-2|.
TGTGCCAGCAGCCAAGATCGAGGAGGAAGAGCTAACTATGGCTACACCTTC
CASSQDRGGRANYGYTF
>.|TRBV7-9|TRBJ1-1|TRBD1
TGTGCCAGCAGCTTAAGGGATAAGGGGGCGACTGAAGCTTTCTTT
CASSLRDKGATEAFF
>.|TRBV28|TRBJ2-1|.
TGTGCCAGCAGTTATGACAAGCGGGATGAGCAGTTCTTC
CASSYDKRDEQFF
>.|TRBV5-1|TRBJ1-2|.
TGCGCCAGCAGCTTACTACCACTATCGGCGCCGGGGTTCTATGGCTACACCTTC
CASSLLPLSAPGFYGYTF
>.|TRBV29-1|TRBJ1-4|.
TGCAGCGTTGAACGACGGGGAAAACTGTTTTTT
CSVERRGKLFF
>few|TRBV9|TRBJ2-7|TRBD2
TGTGCCAGCAGCGCCCCCGGTAGCGGGGGGCAGGAGCAGTACTTC
CASSAPGSGGQEQYF
>.|TRBV6-2/TRBV6-3|TRBJ1-2|.
TGTGCCAGCAGTTACTTCCCGGGAAGTGAGGCCTATGGCTACACCTTC
CASSYFPGSEAYGYTF
>.|TRBV5-1|TRBJ2-7|TRBD1
TGCGCCAGCAGCTTGGGGACAGGCTATAGGGAGCAGTACTTC
CASSLGTGYREQYF
>.|TRBV5-1|TRBJ1-2|.
TGCGCCAGCAGCTCAGGACAGAACTATGGCTACACCTTC
CASSSGQNYGYTF
>.|TRBV29-1|TRBJ2-7|.
TGCAGCGTTGGACTAGTTGGAGGCGAGCAGTACTTC
CSVGLVGGEQYF
>.|TRBV5-1|TRBJ1-6|.
TGCGCCAGCAGCTTGGATGGGCCTCGGTATTCACCCCTCCACTTT
CASSLDGPRYSPLHF
>.|TRBV6-5|TRBJ2-3|TRBD2
TGTGCCAGCAGTCGTAGCGGGGGGTTCACAGATACGCAGTATTTT
CASSRSGGFTDTQYF
>.|TRBV4-1|TRBJ2-5|.
TGCGCCAGCAGCCCAGCGACGGCTGGGTGGGAGACCCAGTACTTC
CASSPATAGWETQYF
>.|TRBV24-1|TRBJ2-5|TRBD1
TGTGCCACCAGTGAGGACAGGGGCCAAGAGACCCAGTACTTC
CATSEDRGQETQYF
>.|TRBV3-1/TRBV3-2|TRBJ1-5|.
TGTGCCAGCAGCCCTGGACAGAACAATCAGCCCCAGCATTTT
CASSPGQNNQPQHF
>once|TRBV6-5|TRBJ1-6|.
TGTGCCAGCAGTTACTCGACCGGGGTACCCCTCCACTTT
CASSYSTGVPLHF
>.|TRBV29-1|TRBJ1-2|TRBD1
TGCAGCGGCGGACAGGGGGATTATGGCTACACCTTC
CSGGQGDYGYTF
>.|TRBV28|TRBJ2-3|TRBD2
TGTGCCAGCAGTGAGGGGACTAGGTCAGATACGCAGTATTTT
CASSEGTRSDTQYF
>once|TRBV7-2|TRBJ2-7|.
TGTGCCAGCAGCTTAGGCAGCTACGAGCAGTACTTC
CASSLGSYEQYF
>once|TRBV11-1|TRBJ2-3|.
TGTGCCAGCAGCTACAGGACAGGCACAGATACGCAGTATTTT
CASSYRTGTDTQYF
>many|TRBV19|TRBJ1-5|.
TGTGCCAGTAGTAGCGGTTCTTCAGGGCATCAGCCCCAGCATTTT
CASSSGSSGHQPQHF
>.|TRBV7-2|TRBJ1-4|TRBD1
TGTGCCAGCAGCCTAGGGACAGATAATGAAAAACTGTTTTTT
CASSLGTDNEKLFF
>.|TRBV5-6|TRBJ1-5|.
TGTGCCAGCAGCCTCACAGGGTTGGAGCGCAATCAGCCCCAGCATTTT
CASSLTGLERNQPQHF
>.|TRBV5-6|TRBJ1-2|.
TGTGCCAGCAGCTTGTCATCAGGGGTTGGCTACACCTTC
CASSLSSGVGYTF
>.|TRBV19|TRBJ1-4|TRBD1
TGTGCCACGGGACAGGAGATTAATGAAAAACTGTTTTTT
CATGQEINEKLFF
>.|TRBV28|TRBJ1-2|TRBD1
TGTGCCAGCAGTCTTCAGGGGGCGGCGGGCTACACCTTC
CASSLQGAAGYTF
>once|TRBV28|TRBJ1-4|TRBD1
TGTGCCAGCAGCCGGGGACAGAAGGGTGAAAAACTGTTTTTT
CASSRGQKGEKLFF
>.|TRBV7-3|TRBJ2-3|.
TGTGCCAGCAGCTTAACAGGCGGGTTAGGCACAGATACGCAGTATTTT
CASSLTGGLGTDTQYF
>.|TRBV6-1|TRBJ2-5|TRBD1
TGTGCCAGCAGTGAGGGTAACAGGGGGCATCGCCAAGAGACCCAGTACTTC
CASSEGNRGHRQETQYF
>.|TRBV5-1|TRBJ2-6|.
TGCGCCAGCACTGGGGGGACGGTCCGCTCTGGGGCCAACGTCCTGACTTTC
CASTGGTVRSGANVLTF
>.|TRBV30|TRBJ2-2|.
TGTGCCTCTCCGGGACTCAACTTTTCCGGGGAGCTGTTTTTT
CASPGLNFSGELFF
>.|TRBV27|TRBJ1-5|.
TGTGCCAGCAGTTTGACAGTCAATCAGCCCCAGCATTTT
CASSLTVNQPQHF
>once|TRBV7-9|TRBJ2-1|TRBD1
TGTGCCAGCAGCTTTGACAGGGTTGAGCAGTTCTTC
CASSFDRVEQFF
>.|TRBV7-9|TRBJ1-1|.
TGTGCCAGCAGCTTAGTCGTCCAGTTATCTGAAGCTTTCTTT
CASSLVVQLSEAFF